There are a few counts of the clone carrying this TCR beta chain. The antigen remains undetermined. The data belong to a study of vaccination and CD4 T cells after COVID-19. Study background: Comprising six males and four females, the convalescent participants counted two Hispanic individuals among them.

The treatment: approximately nine-day PBMC culture with coronavirus spike peptide pools or control peptides (ViraFEST assay). These CD4+ T cells came from an unexposed donor, sampled before the COVID-19 pandemic (2011-2018). Culture conditions combined 2 million to 2.5 million PBMCs per well with around 9.7 IU/ml IL-2 and 8.5 to 10 ug/ml peptide pools. Scientists separated out CD4+ T cells through negative selection following 10 days in culture. This CDR3 has 13 amino acids. Germline V gives CDR1 SGHVS, CDR2 FQNEAQ. V lost 5 bases and J lost 5, with 12 bases in between. The Oncomine TCR Beta short-read assay was applied to DNA of cultured CD4+ T cells. MiXCR was run by TCRdb on the PCR reads, yielding one entry per CDR3 protein. The repertoire has about 10,000 distinct CDR3 sequences, 25% to 40% of them found once; the top ten carry approximately 39%.

The sequencing sample was made of CD4+ T cells from blood, cultured in vitro. This sequence originates from a human donor in good health. The gene calls are TRBV7-8 and TRBJ2-5, with a tentative D call TRBD2 (6 bases). This chain's CDR3 is CASSPSAWETQYF. The CDR3 nucleotides read TGTGCCAGCAGCCCTAGCGCATGGGAGACCCAGTACTTC.